Detailed here is one TCR beta chain. Its antigen is unknown. This sample is part of a study of OX40 agonist ivuxolimab in advanced cancers. As for the study in general: The diagnoses of dose-escalation patients were hepatocellular carcinoma, melanoma, renal cell or head and neck cancer. Participants averaged about 66 years of age (range about 23 to 79) and were around 83% male. Participants could have had prior anti-PD-1, anti-PD-L1 or anti-CTLA-4 therapy, and approximately 40% had some. Notes on the study in general: No antigen was identified for the clonally expanded peripheral T cells.

Sequencing was performed with immunoSEQ multiplex PCR; in TCRdb, only in-frame clones are kept and a portion is missing. The data show 60,000 to 75,000 clones, around 83% seen once. Germline lookup yields CDR1 SGHAT and CDR2 FQNNGV. The V end was cut by 1 base, the J end by 3 bases, with 10 bases between. The CDR3 contains 14 residues. The input for sequencing was CD4+ or CD8+ T cells sorted from blood, taken in a trial of the OX40 agonist ivuxolimab. The source is an adult with an advanced solid tumor such as melanoma, head and neck, liver or kidney cancer. The V gene is TRBV11-2, the J gene TRBJ2-7, with a possible D match to TRBD2 (6 bases). CDR3 sequence reads: CASSLGLTSYEQYF. The CDR3 region has the DNA TGTGCCAGCAGCTTAGGCCTGACTAGCTACGAGCAGTACTTC.